The clone carrying this T cell receptor beta chain was recorded a few times. The antigen is unknown. The data derive from a study of T cell responses to AZD1222 COVID-19 vaccine. Overall study findings and caveats: Variant regions that are unmutated are reportedly the target of nearly half of spike-specific TCRs.

The ends lost 5 bases at V and 4 bases at J; junction bases unmatched: 6. Per the germline V gene, CDR1 is SGHAT and CDR2 is FQNNGV. This CDR3 has 14 amino acids. Clones were read by immunoSEQ multiplex PCR, and TCRdb kept only the in-frame ones, dropping some. The sample gives more than 100,000 clones, 80% to 90% of which show up once; 2.4% is in the top ten. The sequencing here drew on peripheral blood, taken on day 0 of AZD1222 vaccination. This sequence originates from an adult in good health. V and J are TRBV11-2 and TRBJ2-3, with 7 bases matching TRBD2. The DNA of the CDR3 is TGTGCCAGCAGCGCCGGACTAGGGGCAGATACGCAGTATTTT. Protein sequence: CASSAGLGADTQYF.